The sequence of this TCR beta chain was determined in a study of prognosis after radiotherapy for stage I lung cancer. This CDR3 is built from 14 residues. The germline CDR1 and CDR2 sequences are MDHEN and SYDVKM. As concerns this clonotype: An end of the junction does not agree with germline; a read error may underlie this.

By two-round multiplex PCR, the TCR beta CDR3 was amplified from genomic DNA. Round one of PCR was performed, and it used primers specific to each TRBV and TRBJ gene. TCRdb passed the multiplex PCR reads through MiXCR, listing each CDR3 protein once. There are 20,000 or so distinct CDR3 sequences in the sample; roughly 43% occur only once, and roughly 33% lies in the top ten. The sample here was PBMCs, taken before or after stereotactic body radiation therapy (not recorded which). The chain links TRBV28 to TRBJ1-2; unclear D gene. The TCR comes from a donor at least 50 years old with non-small cell lung cancer. The CDR3: CASSSVSANYCYTF. CDR3 sequence (DNA): TGTGCCAGCAGTTCGGTCAGTGCTAACTATTGCTACACCTTC.